What follows describes a single T cell receptor (beta chain). The CDR3 is 14 amino acids. Germline values: CDR1 SGDLS, CDR2 YYNGEE. Trimming left V 4 bases short and J 6 bases short, with 13 bases between. This specimen belongs to a study of blood T cell repertoires in COVID-19. As for the study in general: Sources were T cells, B-cell-depleted T cells, or PBMCs; the material itself was cDNA or gDNA.

How the authors handled the data: The assay estimated nucleated cells by amplifying reference gene primers. Produced via immunoSEQ multiplex PCR; TCRdb's table is partial and in-frame only. The V and J calls and the clone size are those of that table, but D and trimming were determined from the DNA. The data contain roughly 100,000 clones, roughly 86% of them singletons. The specimen was peripheral blood. The receptor's source is a middle-aged man with active or convalescent COVID-19. V and J are TRBV9 and TRBJ2-2; D unresolved. The CDR3 reads CASSTGGSPGELFF. The CDR3 DNA follows: TGTGCCAGCAGCACCGGCGGTTCCCCCGGGGAGCTGTTTTTT.